The present T cell receptor (beta chain) was sequenced within a study of blood T cell repertoires in COVID-19 (dated by TCRdb to the early 2020s). For context, the study as a whole: Collaborator samples came from the United States, Italy and Spain and covered acute and convalescent phases of COVID-19. The repertoires were made available in a free public database intended to serve as a resource for research on the immune response to SARS-CoV-2. Samples were obtained from the ongoing ImmuneRACE study (first 160 participants) and from over a thousand subjects provided by 6 global collaborators. Where available, HLA class I and class II types were obtained from metadata supplied by the sample provider rather than from assay-based typing. Sample metadata almost always included a de-identified subject ID, COVID-19 status, age in years and sex. The prospective study material was composed of cDNA or gDNA derived from T cells, B-cell-depleted T cells, or PBMCs. Deeply sampled blood TCRbeta repertoires from subjects exposed to, actively infected with, or recovered from COVID-19 were included in the dataset. The paper as a whole reports these results and caveats: How much clinical and demographic metadata was included differed by source and by participant, and the metadata was provided uncurated.

About this clone: The target of this receptor is not known. Within one base of it there is no much larger clone, and no base qualities were kept.

The CDR3 runs 14 amino acids, cysteine and phenylalanine included. Only the CDR3 part of the read is kept: 42 bases, read in frame from the first base. The CDR1 and CDR2 encoded by the germline V gene are SGHTA and FQGTGA. Trimmed from V: 4 bases; trimmed from J: 8 bases; junction bases lacking a gene match: 4. The collaborating institutions used their own protocols to collect whole blood in K2EDTA tubes. For TCRbeta analysis, collaborators shipped samples in one of three forms: frozen whole blood, isolated PBMCs, or DNA extracted from either of those sample types. TCRbeta CDR3 regions were amplified from genomic DNA using the immunoSEQ Assay, a bias-controlled multiplex PCR. The paper's processing steps were these. Nucleated cell counts per sample were estimated from amplification of reference gene primers within the assay. To quantify the absolute abundance of each unique TCRbeta CDR3 rearrangement, sequence reads were collapsed and filtered. For each sample, productive Simpson clonality was calculated as the square root of Simpson's diversity index over productive rearrangements. In TCRdb, the immuneACCESS table is reduced to in-frame sequences with V and J assigned. These tables do not hold every clone; where another copy was compared, an unresolved V gene accounts for under half, and the others remain unexplained. V, J and clone size were drawn from that table, and D and trimming were deduced from the DNA. For this sample the table gives about 49,000 clones, of which roughly 80% were detected only once. Around 2.8% of the sample is held by the ten biggest clonotypes.

The sequenced sample was peripheral blood. The TCR was taken from a woman in her sixties or seventies with acute or convalescent COVID-19. This sequence uses TRBV7-3 and TRBJ2-1; a stretch of 11 junction bases matches TRBD2. The CDR3 region: CASSYPGLADEQFF. The DNA sequence is as follows: TGTGCCAGCAGCTACCCGGGACTAGCGGATGAGCAGTTCTTC.